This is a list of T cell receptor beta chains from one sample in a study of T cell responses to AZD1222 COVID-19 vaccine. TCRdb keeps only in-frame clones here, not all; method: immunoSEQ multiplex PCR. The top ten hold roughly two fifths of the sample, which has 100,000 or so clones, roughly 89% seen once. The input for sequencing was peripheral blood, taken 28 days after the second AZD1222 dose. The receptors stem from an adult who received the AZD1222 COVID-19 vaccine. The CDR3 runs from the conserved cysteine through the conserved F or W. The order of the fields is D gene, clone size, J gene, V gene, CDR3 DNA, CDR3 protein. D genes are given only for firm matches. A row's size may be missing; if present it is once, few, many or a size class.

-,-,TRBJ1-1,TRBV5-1,TGCGCCAGCAGCGGGTCGCTCATGAACACTGAAGCTTTCTTT,CASSGSLMNTEAFF
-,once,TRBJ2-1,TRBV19,TGTGCCAGTAGTCCTCCTGGGACGCCCTACAATGAGCAGTTCTTC,CASSPPGTPYNEQFF
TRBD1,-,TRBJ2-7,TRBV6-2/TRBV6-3,TGTGCCAGCAGTAAAGGCCCGGGACAGGGGGTCTACGAGCAGTACTTC,CASSKGPGQGVYEQYF
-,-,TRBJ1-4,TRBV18,TGTGCCAGCTCGCCGGGACGGAATGAAAAACTGTTTTTT,CASSPGRNEKLFF
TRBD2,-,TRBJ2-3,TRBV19,TGTGCCAGTAGTGTCGGGACTAGCGGGCCCCAGGATACGCAGTATTTT,CASSVGTSGPQDTQYF
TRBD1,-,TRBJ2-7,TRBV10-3,TGTGCCACCACCTCGATGGGACAGGGTTACGAGCAGTACTTC,CATTSMGQGYEQYF
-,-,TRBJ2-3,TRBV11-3,TGTGCCAGCAGTCGTGTCGGAGATACGCAGTATTTT,CASSRVGDTQYF
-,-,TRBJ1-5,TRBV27,TGTGCCAGCAGACTGAATGTAGCCAGCAATCAGCCCCAGCATTTT,CASRLNVASNQPQHF
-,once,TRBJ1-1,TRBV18,TGTGCCAGCTCACTTACTCAGGGTTTATTTAACACTGAAGCTTTCTTT,CASSLTQGLFNTEAFF
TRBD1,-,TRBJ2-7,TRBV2,TGTGCCAGCAGCGGGGACAGGGTAAAGTCCTACGAGCAGTACTTC,CASSGDRVKSYEQYF
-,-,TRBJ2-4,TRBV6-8,TGTGCCAGCAGGCCACCTTGGAACCCAGACCATTTAGCCAAAAACATTCAGTACTTC,CASRPPWNPDHLAKNIQYF
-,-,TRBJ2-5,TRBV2,TGTGCCAGCAATTCGGGAGCAGAGACCCAGTACTTC,CASNSGAETQYF
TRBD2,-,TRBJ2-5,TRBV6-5,TGTGCCAGCAGTTACTCGGACGGGAGGGAGACCCAGTACTTC,CASSYSDGRETQYF
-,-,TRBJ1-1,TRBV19,TGTGCCAGTAGTATTTGGTCCCCAGGGTCTATCGCTGAAGCTTTCTTT,CASSIWSPGSIAEAFF
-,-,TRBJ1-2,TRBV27,TGTGCCAGCAGTCCATACCCGGGGAGGGTAGGCTATGGCTACACCTTC,CASSPYPGRVGYGYTF
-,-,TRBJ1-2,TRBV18,TGTGCCAGCTCACCACAATTCGAAGTAGGCGGTGGCTACACCTTC,CASSPQFEVGGGYTF
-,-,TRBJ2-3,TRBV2,TGTGCCAGCAGTGAAGAAGGGCTTAGGACAGATACGCAGTATTTT,CASSEEGLRTDTQYF
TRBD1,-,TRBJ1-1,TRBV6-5,TGTGCCAGCAGAGCAACAGGGGGCCTTGAAGCTTTCTTT,CASRATGGLEAFF
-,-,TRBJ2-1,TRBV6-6,TGTGCCAGCAGTCCCTCGGGCCCGGGGAAGAATGAGCAGTTCTTC,CASSPSGPGKNEQFF
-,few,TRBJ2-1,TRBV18,TGTGCCAGCTCACCCGTTGAGGGGGAGCAGTTCTTC,CASSPVEGEQFF
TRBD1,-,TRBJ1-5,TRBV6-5,TGTGCCAGCAGGACGGACAGGGGGGACCATCAGCCCCAGCATTTT,CASRTDRGDHQPQHF
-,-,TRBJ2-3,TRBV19,TGTGCCAGTAGTCTCCGGCCTGGTGGCACAGATACGCAGTATTTT,CASSLRPGGTDTQYF
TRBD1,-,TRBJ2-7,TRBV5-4,TGTGCCAGCAGCACGACCGGGACAGGCAGCTACGAGCAGTACTTC,CASSTTGTGSYEQYF
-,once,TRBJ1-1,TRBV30,TGTGCCTGGACCAGGGAAACTGAAGCTTTCTTT,CAWTRETEAFF
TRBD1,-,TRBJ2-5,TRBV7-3,TGTGCCAGCAGCTTAACCACGGACAGGGGGCAAGAGACCCAGTACTTC,CASSLTTDRGQETQYF
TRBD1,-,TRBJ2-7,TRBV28,TGTGCCAGCAGTCTGAACCCCGGGACAGGGCGCGCCGAGCAGTACTTC,CASSLNPGTGRAEQYF
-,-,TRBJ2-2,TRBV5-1,TGCGCCAGCAGGGGGACAAGCGGCACCGGGGAGCTGTTTTTT,CASRGTSGTGELFF
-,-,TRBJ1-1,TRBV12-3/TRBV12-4,TGTGCCAGCAGTTTAACGGGCAACACTGAAGCTTTCTTT,CASSLTGNTEAFF
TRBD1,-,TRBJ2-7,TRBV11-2,TGTGCCAGCAGCCATGACAGGGGGGACTACGAGCAGTACTTC,CASSHDRGDYEQYF
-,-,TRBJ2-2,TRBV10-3,TGTGCCACGGGACTTCAGAACACCGGGGAGCTGTTTTTT,CATGLQNTGELFF
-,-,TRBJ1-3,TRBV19,TGTGCCAGTAGCCCATTACCGAGGACTGGAAACACCATATATTTT,CASSPLPRTGNTIYF